This TCR beta chain was recovered during a study of regulatory T cells in long-lasting Graves disease. CDR3-region Arm-PCR and iRepertoire HTBI primers produced the TCR beta libraries. TCRdb processed the multiplex PCR reads anew with MiXCR; each CDR3 protein has one entry. Among 380,000 or so distinct CDR3 sequences listed, around 16% were seen once. The germline V and J ends were trimmed by 3 bases and 2 bases, with 17 bases remaining between them. The CDR3 runs 17 residues. Time point described: newly diagnosed GD, antithyroid drugs for less than 3 months. After RNA was extracted from PBMCs, the TCR library was made from it. American Thyroid Association guidelines were used to diagnose Graves' disease. Patients came through an endocrinology department, and that department was in Xi'an, China. The data also belong to a second study, concerning T cells in Graves' hyperthyroidism and ophthalmopathy. That report notes: Ophthalmopathy prediction by the model preceded onset by a median approximately 6.1 months.

This clonotype originated in a woman aged 18-29 years with Graves disease. The chain recombines TRBV12-3 or TRBV12-4 with TRBJ1-5, with D perhaps TRBD1 (5 bases). The sequenced sample was peripheral blood mononuclear cells (PBMCs), obtained at new diagnosis, from a patient treated with antithyroid drugs. The CDR3 region is CASSFGTQNGGNQPQHF. CDR3 bases: TGTGCCAGCAGTTTTGGGACCCAGAATGGGGGCAATCAGCCCCAGCATTTT.